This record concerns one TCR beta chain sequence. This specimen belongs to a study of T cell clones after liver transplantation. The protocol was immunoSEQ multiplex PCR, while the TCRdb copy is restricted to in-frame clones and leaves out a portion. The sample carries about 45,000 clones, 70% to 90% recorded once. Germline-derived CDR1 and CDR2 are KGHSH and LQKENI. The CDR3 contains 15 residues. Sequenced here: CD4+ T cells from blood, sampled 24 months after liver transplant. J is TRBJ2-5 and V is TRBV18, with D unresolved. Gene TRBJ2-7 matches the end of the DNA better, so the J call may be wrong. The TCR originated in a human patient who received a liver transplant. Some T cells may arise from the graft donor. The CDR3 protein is CASSPSLSRAYEQYF. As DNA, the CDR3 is TGTGCCAGCTCACCATCCCTCTCTCGGGCCTACGAGCAGTACTTC.